The following is a TCR beta chain sequence with its context. Its antigen is not known. The source of the sample is a study of radiotherapy plus CTLA-4 blockade in lung cancer. The study, taken as a whole, reports: In blood, after radiotherapy plus ipilimumab, tumor-derived TCR clones expanded.

Alongside CTLA-4 blockade with ipilimumab, patients with chemo-refractory metastatic non-small-cell lung cancer received focal radiation. The data were produced by immunoSEQ multiplex PCR, yet TCRdb's version contains in-frame clones alone and is incomplete. The sample holds some 94,000 clones, around 80% seen once. Germline V CDR1 and CDR2: MGHRA, YSYEKL. The CDR3 extends over 16 amino acids. The V and J ends lost 2 bases and 4 bases, in that order; junction bases with no gene match: 5. The chain has TRBV4-1 and TRBJ2-1; 10 nucleotides line up with TRBD2. The input for sequencing was peripheral blood, taken from a patient treated with radiotherapy plus ipilimumab. The sequence was obtained from a human donor with non-small cell lung cancer that progressed on radiotherapy plus ipilimumab. CDR3 amino acids: CASSQLGLADYNEQFF. DNA of the CDR3: TGCGCCAGCAGCCAATTAGGACTAGCGGATTACAATGAGCAGTTCTTC.